The clone carrying this TCR beta chain was observed once. Together with a sample-barcoded 5' primer, a J-beta primer mix was included in a second PCR lasting roughly 7 to 11 cycles. TCRdb recomputed calls from the 5' RACE reads with MiXCR, one row per CDR3 protein. The sample shows about 800,000 distinct CDR3 sequences, roughly 60% of them seen only once. Drawing of peripheral blood yielded about 10 milliliters from each donor. Isolating PBMCs gave at least 7 million of these cells per sample. The data stem from a study of blood T cells in healthy people across ages. Study overall: For every two T cells, template switching captured about one barcoded beta molecule.

The clonotype was recovered from a man between 25 and 39 years old in good health. Sequencing used blood.

This chain's CDR3 is CASRSPGSLTDTQYF. The CDR3 nucleotides are TGTGCCAGCAGATCCCCAGGGTCCCTCACAGATACGCAGTATTTT. V is TRBV7-2 and J is TRBJ2-3, with D possibly TRBD1 on 5 matching bases. Germline CDR1 and CDR2: SGHTA and FQGNSA. This CDR3 has 15 residues. The V end lost 6 bases, the J end lost 2 bases, and 15 bases lay between the germline ends.